This T cell receptor beta chain was documented in a study of naive and memory T cell subsets. TCR cDNA received a 3' ligated oligonucleotide that carried a UMI. Adult healthy volunteers gave 2.5 ml peripheral blood for whole-blood RNA. V lost 0 bases to trimming and J lost 6 bases, with 11 bases between them. The V gene's germline CDR1 is DFQATT and CDR2 SNEGSKA (reference sequence). The CDR3 spans 13 residues. Findings and limits, study-wide: This RNA-based method may be sensitive to activation-related transcript changes.

The SP2 primer and nested alpha and beta constant region primers amplified ligated cDNA in four rounds. Reverse transcription of blood and skin TCR RNA was primed at alpha and beta constant regions. TCRdb itself ran the UMI-ligation and nested PCR reads through MiXCR, one entry per CDR3 protein. The sample has tens of thousands of distinct CDR3 sequences, about 5.2% seen once; the top ten hold 7% to 9%. This clonotype came up many times. Its antigen is not known. The sequence was collected from an adult in good health. This chain connects TRBV20-1 to TRBJ1-1; tentative D call: TRBD1 (5 bases). The sample was blood. The CDR3 loop reads CSARDFRVSEAFF. The CDR3 region has the DNA TGCAGTGCTAGAGATTTCAGGGTCTCTGAAGCTTTCTTT.